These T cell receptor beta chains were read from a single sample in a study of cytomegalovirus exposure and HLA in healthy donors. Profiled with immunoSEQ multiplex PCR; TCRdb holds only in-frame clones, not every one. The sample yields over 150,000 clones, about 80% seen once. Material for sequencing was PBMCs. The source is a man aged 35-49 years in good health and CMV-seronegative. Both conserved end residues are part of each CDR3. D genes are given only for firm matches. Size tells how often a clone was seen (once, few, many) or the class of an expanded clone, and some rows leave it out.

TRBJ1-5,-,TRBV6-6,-,CASSPGPPLDQPQHF,TGTGCCAGCAGCCCTGGGCCCCCTTTAGATCAGCCCCAGCATTTT
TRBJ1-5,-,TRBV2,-,CASSEALRGLGNQPQHF,TGTGCCAGCAGTGAAGCGCTTCGGGGACTAGGGAATCAGCCCCAGCATTTT
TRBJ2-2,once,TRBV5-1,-,CASSLEGVVANTGELFF,TGCGCCAGCAGCTTGGAGGGGGTTGTCGCGAACACCGGGGAGCTGTTTTTT
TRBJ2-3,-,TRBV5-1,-,CASSPEVSTDTQYF,TGCGCCAGCAGCCCGGAGGTTAGCACAGATACGCAGTATTTT
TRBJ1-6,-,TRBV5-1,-,CASSRDFYSPLHF,TGCGCCAGCAGCCGGGACTTTTATTCACCCCTCCACTTT
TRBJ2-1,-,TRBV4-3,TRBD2,CASSQVGLAGEGGEQFF,TGCGCCAGCAGCCAAGTGGGACTAGCGGGAGAGGGAGGTGAGCAGTTCTTC
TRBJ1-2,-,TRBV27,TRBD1,CATRRIRTGWDYGYTF,TGTGCCACCCGACGGATTAGGACAGGGTGGGACTATGGCTACACCTTC
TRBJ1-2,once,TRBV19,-,CASSILSGLPMGYTF,TGTGCCAGTAGTATACTTTCGGGACTCCCTATGGGCTACACCTTC
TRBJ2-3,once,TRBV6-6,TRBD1,CASRRSGTEGTNTQYF,TGTGCCAGCAGGAGATCCGGGACAGAAGGTACAAATACGCAGTATTTT
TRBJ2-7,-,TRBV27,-,CASSRLTRPDEQYF,TGTGCCAGCAGTCGATTGACTAGACCGGACGAGCAGTACTTC
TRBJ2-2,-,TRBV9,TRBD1,CASKGTGAQRQGDTGELFF,TGTGCCAGCAAGGGAACAGGGGCGCAACGTCAGGGAGACACCGGGGAGCTGTTTTTT
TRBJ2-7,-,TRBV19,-,CASSILPDYEQYF,TGTGCCAGTAGTATCCTTCCAGATTACGAGCAGTACTTC
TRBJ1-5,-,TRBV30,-,CAWSYTPGSGGQPQHF,TGTGCCTGGTCCTACACCCCGGGCTCAGGAGGACAGCCCCAGCATTTT
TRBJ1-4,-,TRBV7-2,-,CASSFMSTRDEKLFF,TGTGCCAGCAGCTTCATGTCCACGAGGGATGAAAAACTGTTTTTT
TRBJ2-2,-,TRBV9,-,CASSVVPLTGELFF,TGTGCCAGCAGCGTAGTCCCCCTAACCGGGGAGCTGTTTTTT
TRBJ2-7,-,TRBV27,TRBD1,CASSTGTGAYEQYF,TGTGCCAGCAGCACCGGGACAGGGGCCTACGAGCAGTACTTC
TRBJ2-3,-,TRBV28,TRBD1,CASRNDQSHRGTQYF,TGTGCCAGCAGGAATGATCAAAGCCACAGGGGTACGCAGTATTTT
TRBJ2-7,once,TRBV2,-,CASSERTRSYEQYF,TGTGCCAGCAGTGAGCGGACACGCTCCTACGAGCAGTACTTC
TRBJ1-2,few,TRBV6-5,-,CASSEDFYGYTF,TGTGCCAGCAGTGAGGACTTCTATGGCTACACCTTC
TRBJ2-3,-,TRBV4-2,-,CASSQDLGDVTQYF,TGTGCCAGCAGCCAAGATCTAGGCGACGTTACGCAGTATTTT
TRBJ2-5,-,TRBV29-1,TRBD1,CSVSGTETQETQYF,TGCAGCGTTTCCGGGACAGAGACCCAAGAGACCCAGTACTTC
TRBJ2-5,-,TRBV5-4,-,CASSLVHEETQYF,TGTGCCAGCAGCTTGGTCCATGAAGAGACCCAGTACTTC
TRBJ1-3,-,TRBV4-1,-,CASSQLDSSGNTIYF,TGCGCCAGCAGCCAACTCGACAGCTCTGGAAACACCATATATTTT
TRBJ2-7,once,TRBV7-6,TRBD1,CASSPPGQGYEQYF,TGTGCCAGCAGCCCGCCGGGACAGGGCTACGAGCAGTACTTC
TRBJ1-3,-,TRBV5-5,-,CASSLNQGYSGNTIYF,TGTGCCAGCAGCTTGAATCAGGGGTACTCTGGAAACACCATATATTTT
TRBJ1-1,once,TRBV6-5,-,CASTDRNTEAFF,TGTGCCAGCACAGACAGGAACACTGAAGCTTTCTTT
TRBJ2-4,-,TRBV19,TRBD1,CASSNTGQPSDSQYF,TGTGCCAGCAGTAACACGGGACAGCCCTCGGACAGTCAGTACTTC
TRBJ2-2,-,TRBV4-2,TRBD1,CASSQEDRSGTGELFF,TGTGCCAGCAGCCAAGAGGACAGGAGCGGCACCGGGGAGCTGTTTTTT
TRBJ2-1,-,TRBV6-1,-,CASSVKRSNEQFF,TGTGCCAGCAGTGTTAAGCGGTCGAATGAGCAGTTCTTC
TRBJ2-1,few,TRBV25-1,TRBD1,CASSEGQGNFF,TGTGCCAGCAGTGAGGGACAGGGGAATTTCTTC
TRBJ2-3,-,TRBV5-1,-,CASSLDAPSTDTQYF,TGCGCCAGCAGCTTGGATGCGCCAAGCACAGATACGCAGTATTTT
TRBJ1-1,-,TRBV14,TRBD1,CASSQRRGQENTEAFF,TGTGCCAGCAGCCAACGCAGGGGGCAGGAGAACACTGAAGCTTTCTTT
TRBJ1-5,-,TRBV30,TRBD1,CAWSGTGDGQPQHF,TGTGCCTGGAGTGGGACAGGGGACGGTCAGCCCCAGCATTTT
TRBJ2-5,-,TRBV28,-,CASSSGIALKETQYF,TGTGCCAGCAGTTCAGGTATTGCCCTAAAAGAGACCCAGTACTTC
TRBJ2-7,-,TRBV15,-,CATSRAGAGYEQYF,TGTGCCACCAGCAGGGCAGGGGCTGGTTACGAGCAGTACTTC
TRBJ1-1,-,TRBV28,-,CAIIPPRGNPAFF,TGTGCCATCATTCCCCCCCGGGGGAATCCAGCTTTCTTT
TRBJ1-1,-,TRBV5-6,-,CASSFPGGYTEAFF,TGTGCCAGCAGCTTCCCGGGCGGGTACACTGAAGCTTTCTTT
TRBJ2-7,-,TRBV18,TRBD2,CASSHTFASGSYEQYF,TGTGCCAGCTCCCACACCTTCGCTAGCGGGAGCTACGAGCAGTACTTC
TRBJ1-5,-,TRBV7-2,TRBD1,CASSFRQGDQPQHF,TGTGCCAGCAGCTTTAGACAGGGAGATCAGCCCCAGCATTTT
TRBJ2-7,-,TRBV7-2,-,CASSLEQLREQYF,TGTGCCAGCAGCTTAGAACAGTTAAGGGAGCAGTACTTC
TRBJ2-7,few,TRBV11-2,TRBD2,CASSSTKDSGRTGEQYF,TGTGCCAGCAGCTCCACAAAGGACAGCGGGAGAACGGGCGAGCAGTACTTC
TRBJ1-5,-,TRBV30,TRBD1,CAWSLDRGNQPQHF,TGTGCCTGGAGCTTGGACAGGGGCAATCAGCCCCAGCATTTT
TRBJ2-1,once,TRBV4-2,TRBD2,CASSQDASGRDEQFF,TGTGCCAGCAGCCAAGATGCGAGCGGGAGGGATGAGCAGTTCTTC
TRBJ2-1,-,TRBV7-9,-,CSSSLAPPSTDHEQFF,TGTTCCAGCAGCTTAGCCCCTCCCTCGACAGACCATGAGCAGTTCTTC
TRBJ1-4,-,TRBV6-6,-,CASSYSGTGDEKLFF,TGTGCCAGCAGTTACAGTGGGACGGGGGACGAAAAACTGTTTTTT
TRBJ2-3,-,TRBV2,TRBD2,CASTGTSGRGGTDTQYF,TGTGCCAGTACCGGGACTAGCGGGAGGGGGGGCACAGATACGCAGTATTTT
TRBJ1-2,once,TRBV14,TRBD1,CASSQATGTGGYGYTF,TGTGCCAGCAGCCAAGCTACCGGGACAGGTGGTTATGGCTACACCTTC
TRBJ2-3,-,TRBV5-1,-,CASSLSRSGTDTQYF,TGCGCCAGCAGCCTATCCCGTTCTGGCACAGATACGCAGTATTTT
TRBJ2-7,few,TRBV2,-,CASKGDLVRAYEQYF,TGTGCCAGCAAGGGGGACCTAGTCAGAGCGTACGAGCAGTACTTC
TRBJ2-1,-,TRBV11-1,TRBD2,CASSFRLAGVSGDNEQFF,TGTGCCAGCAGCTTCCGGCTAGCGGGAGTCTCAGGGGACAATGAGCAGTTCTTC
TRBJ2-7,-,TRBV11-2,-,CASSWSGQSYEQYF,TGTGCCAGCAGCTGGTCCGGACAGTCCTACGAGCAGTACTTC
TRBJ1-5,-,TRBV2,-,CASSDGVYSNQPQHF,TGTGCCAGCAGTGACGGGGTCTATAGCAATCAGCCCCAGCATTTT
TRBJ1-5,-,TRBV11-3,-,CASSSRRDQPQHF,TGTGCCAGCAGCTCTCGGAGAGATCAGCCCCAGCATTTT
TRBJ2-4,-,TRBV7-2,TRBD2,CASRSLAGSNIQYF,TGTGCCAGCAGGTCCCTAGCGGGGTCAAACATTCAGTACTTC